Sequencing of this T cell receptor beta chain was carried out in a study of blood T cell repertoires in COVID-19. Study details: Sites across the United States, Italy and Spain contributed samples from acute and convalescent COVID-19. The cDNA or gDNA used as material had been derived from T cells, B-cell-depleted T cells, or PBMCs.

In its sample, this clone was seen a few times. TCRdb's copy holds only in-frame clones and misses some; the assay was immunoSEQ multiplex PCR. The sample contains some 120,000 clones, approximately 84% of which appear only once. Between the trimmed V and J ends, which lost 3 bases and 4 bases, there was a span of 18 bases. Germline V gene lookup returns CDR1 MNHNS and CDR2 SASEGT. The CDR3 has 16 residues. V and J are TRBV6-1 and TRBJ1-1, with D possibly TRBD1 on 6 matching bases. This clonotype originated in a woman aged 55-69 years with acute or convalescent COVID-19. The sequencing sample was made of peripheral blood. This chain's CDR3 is CASSEWTATRGTEAFF. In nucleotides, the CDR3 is TGTGCCAGCAGTGAGTGGACAGCCACTCGGGGCACTGAAGCTTTCTTT.